This T cell receptor (beta chain) was profiled in a study of circulating and synovial CD4+ cells in juvenile arthritis. Looked up from germline, CDR1 is ENHRY and CDR2 is SYGVKD. Trimming at V came to 9 bases and at J to 4 bases, leaving 9 bases not matched to a gene. CDR3 size: 14 residues. As for this clone: Its target is unknown.

Study observations and caveats: These blood cells shared more CDR3 sequences with synovium than bulk blood. T cell genome counts differed by at least an order of magnitude between CPL and CD4 samples. Vbeta family usage analysis did not detect the pathogenic-like versus bulk difference.

Using immunoSEQ multiplex PCR, the repertoire was profiled, and TCRdb retains in-frame clones only, with some absent. This table has about 33,000 clones, over 90% appearing once. The TCR was taken from a human donor with juvenile idiopathic arthritis. The material sequenced was CD4+ T cells from blood. The chain employs TRBV10-3 and TRBJ2-5; 9 nucleotides line up with TRBD1. Here the CDR3 DNA reads TGTGCCATATCCACCGGGACAGGGCCAGAGACCCAGTACTTC. Its protein is CAISTGTGPETQYF.